Reported below is one T cell receptor (beta chain). The antigen is not known. Regarding time point: peripheral blood 6 weeks after treatment start. The data are from a study of PD-L1 blockade in urothelial cancer. Study background: About 90% of the roughly 29 patients were men with bladder-origin urothelial cancer. Findings of the study overall: Clonality of blood TCR below the median before treatment predicted better survival.

TCRdb keeps only in-frame clones here, not all; method: immunoSEQ multiplex PCR. This table has approximately 120,000 clones, 86% appearing once. After removal of 5 bases from V and 4 bases from J, the junction contained 6 bases not matched to a gene. Germline lookup yields CDR1 SEHNR and CDR2 FQNEAQ (reference sequence). The CDR3 extends over 15 amino acids. Sequenced here: PBMCs, sampled around atezolizumab (anti-PD-L1) treatment. The chain joins TRBV7-9 to TRBJ2-3; 10 bases map to TRBD2. The sequence derives from a man in his fifties with urothelial cancer. For the CDR3, the DNA is TGTGCCAGCAGCCGTCTAGCGGGAGTATCAGATACGCAGTATTTT. Translated: CASSRLAGVSDTQYF.